Listed below are T cell receptor beta chains from one sample, sequenced in a study of control samples from healthy donors and cancer patients. TCRdb keeps only in-frame clones here, not all; method: immunoSEQ multiplex PCR. Seen here are about 84,000 clones, approximately 82% observed once, and the top ten hold 11%. What was sequenced was PBMCs. The receptors stem from a man aged 55 to 69 with head and neck cancer. The CDR3 runs from the conserved cysteine through the conserved F or W. D genes are given only for firm matches. Clone sizes are given selectively: once, few, many, or a class where the clone is expanded.

len,v_gene,j_gene,abundance,d_gene,CDR3nt,CDR3aa
16,TRBV28,TRBJ1-3,NA,NA,TGTGCCAGCAGTTCGGCGGGGGTTTTCGGTGGAAACACCATATATTTT,CASSSAGVFGGNTIYF
14,TRBV2,TRBJ1-1,NA,NA,TGTGCCAGCAGCATAGGACAGCAACACACTGAAGCTTTCTTT,CASSIGQQHTEAFF
15,TRBV4-1,TRBJ1-5,NA,NA,TGCGCCAGCAGCCGGATTAAGACATCTGCTCAGCCCCAGCATTTT,CASSRIKTSAQPQHF
18,TRBV11-3,TRBJ2-1,NA,NA,TGTGCCAGCAGCTTAGAGCAAGCCGGGACCCAAAACCCCAATGAGCAGTTCTTC,CASSLEQAGTQNPNEQFF
15,TRBV27,TRBJ2-7,NA,TRBD2,TGTGCCAGCAGTTATTTAGCGGGAGGCCCGTACGAGCAGTACTTC,CASSYLAGGPYEQYF
15,TRBV29-1,TRBJ1-2,NA,TRBD1,TGCAGCGTGGTTATGGGGGACAGCGGATGGAATGGCTACACCTTC,CSVVMGDSGWNGYTF
15,TRBV5-1,TRBJ1-3,NA,NA,TGCGCCAGCAGCTTTCTAGGTTCTTCTGGAAACACCATATATTTT,CASSFLGSSGNTIYF
15,TRBV2,TRBJ2-2,NA,NA,TGTGCCAGCAGTCGGGACTTCATGAGTTCCCGGGAGCTGTTTTTT,CASSRDFMSSRELFF
14,TRBV18,TRBJ1-3,NA,NA,TGTGCCAGCTCGTCGGACAGCTCTGGAAACACCATATATTTT,CASSSDSSGNTIYF
13,TRBV6-1,TRBJ1-1,NA,NA,TGTGCCAGCAGTGAAAGCGACGTCACTGAAGCTTTCTTT,CASSESDVTEAFF
14,TRBV7-9,TRBJ1-5,NA,TRBD1,TGTGCCAGCAGCTCGACAGGGGACAATCAGCCCCAGCATTTT,CASSSTGDNQPQHF
14,TRBV6-5,TRBJ2-3,NA,TRBD1,TGTGCCAGCACGGCAGGGGGCTCCCTAGATACGCAGTATTTT,CASTAGGSLDTQYF
16,TRBV19,TRBJ2-1,NA,TRBD1,TGTGCCAGTGGGATTGCGCCGGGACAGGGGAACAATGAGCAGTTCTTC,CASGIAPGQGNNEQFF
16,TRBV2,TRBJ1-6,NA,NA,TGTGCCAGCATCTTCCGCACGAGCTCCTATAATTCACCCCTCCACTTT,CASIFRTSSYNSPLHF
14,TRBV6-6,TRBJ2-7,NA,TRBD1,TGTGCCAGCAGTTCCAGCGGGACAGGGCTCGAGCAGTACTTC,CASSSSGTGLEQYF
13,TRBV6-5,TRBJ2-1,NA,NA,TGTGCCAGCCAACCGCGGGGTTACAATGAGCAGTTCTTC,CASQPRGYNEQFF
16,TRBV9,TRBJ2-1,NA,TRBD2,TGTGCCAGCAGCGTAAGGACTAGCGGTACCTACAATGAGCAGTTCTTC,CASSVRTSGTYNEQFF
15,TRBV13,TRBJ2-7,NA,TRBD2,TGTGCCAGCACGTGGGGGACTAGCGGTAACTACGAGCAGTACTTC,CASTWGTSGNYEQYF
15,TRBV5-6,TRBJ1-3,NA,NA,TGTGCCAGCAGCGCCTCAACAGGTAGCCGAAACACCATATATTTT,CASSASTGSRNTIYF
15,TRBV6-1,TRBJ2-5,NA,NA,TGTGCCAGCAGTGAAGGGAACGGGAGTGGAGAGACCCAGTACTTC,CASSEGNGSGETQYF
11,TRBV6-2/TRBV6-3,TRBJ2-7,NA,NA,TGTGCCAGCAGTCAGCGATCTTGGCAGTACTTC,CASSQRSWQYF
16,TRBV6-1,TRBJ2-7,NA,TRBD2,TGTGCCAGCAGTGCTCCCTCGGGACTAGCGGGAGGCGAGCAGTACTTC,CASSAPSGLAGGEQYF
16,TRBV4-2,TRBJ1-6,NA,NA,TGTGCCAGCAGCCCCGAAATTGGGGCTCCGAATTCACCCCTCCACTTT,CASSPEIGAPNSPLHF
14,TRBV19,TRBJ2-3,NA,TRBD1,TGTGCCAGTAGTCGACAGGGGCGAGGAGATACGCAGTATTTT,CASSRQGRGDTQYF
12,TRBV28,TRBJ2-7,NA,NA,TGTGCCAGCAGCCTGACCCCCTACGAGCAGTACTTC,CASSLTPYEQYF
14,TRBV12-2,TRBJ1-5,once,NA,TGTGCAAGTCGCCCCGACAGGGGTGGCCAGCCCCAGCATTTT,CASRPDRGGQPQHF
17,TRBV19,TRBJ2-1,NA,NA,TGTGCCAGTAGCCCAAACTTCGGAGCGGCCTCTTACAATGAGCAGTTCTTC,CASSPNFGAASYNEQFF
15,TRBV3-1/TRBV3-2,TRBJ2-7,NA,TRBD1,TGTGCCAGCAGCCAAAGACAGGGGAGTCTCTACGAGCAGTACTTC,CASSQRQGSLYEQYF
17,TRBV2,TRBJ2-3,NA,TRBD2,TGTGCCAGCCGACGACTAGCGGGAGGAGGGGGGACAGATACGCAGTATTTT,CASRRLAGGGGTDTQYF
13,TRBV30,TRBJ1-1,NA,NA,TGTGCCTGGATGGCGCAGGGAGGTTCTAGAGCTTTCTTT,CAWMAQGGSRAFF
14,TRBV6-6,TRBJ1-5,NA,NA,TGTGCCAGCAGTTACGGGGGAAGCAATCAGCCCCAGCATTTT,CASSYGGSNQPQHF
19,TRBV10-2,TRBJ2-2,NA,NA,TGCGCCAGCAGTGACCTAATGAGGATTCCAATAGGGGGGACCGGGGAGCTGTTTTTT,CASSDLMRIPIGGTGELFF
13,TRBV7-2,TRBJ1-6,NA,NA,TGTGCCAGCAGCTTTGGACGGGGGATGGTCCTCCACTTT,CASSFGRGMVLHF
14,TRBV2,TRBJ2-5,once,TRBD1,TGTGCCAGCATCCCCGACAGGGCGGCAGGAGAGCAGTACTTC,CASIPDRAAGEQYF
15,TRBV3-1/TRBV3-2,TRBJ2-7,NA,TRBD1,TGTGCCAGCAGCGACACCGGGACAGGCCTCGGCGAGCAGTACTTC,CASSDTGTGLGEQYF
11,TRBV19,TRBJ2-1,NA,NA,TGTGCCAGTAGTATAGGCAATGAGCAGTTCTTC,CASSIGNEQFF
15,TRBV4-1,TRBJ1-4,few,TRBD1,TGCGCCAGCAGCCAAGATGGGACAGGGGGTGAAAAACTGTTTTTT,CASSQDGTGGEKLFF
15,TRBV9,TRBJ2-5,NA,NA,TGTGCCAGCAGCGTAGGGGCAGGGGAGGGGGAGACCCAGTACTTC,CASSVGAGEGETQYF
13,TRBV9,TRBJ2-5,NA,NA,TGTGCCAGCAGCGTATCCCTCGGGGAGACCCAGTACTTC,CASSVSLGETQYF
15,TRBV5-1,TRBJ1-1,NA,NA,TGCGCCAGCAGCTCCTGGGACACGTTGAACACTGAAGCTTTCTTT,CASSSWDTLNTEAFF
13,TRBV7-9,TRBJ2-5,NA,NA,TGTGCCAGCAGCGTCGACAGATGGGAGACCCAGTACTTC,CASSVDRWETQYF
13,TRBV15,TRBJ2-5,NA,NA,TGTGCCACCAGCAGAGATATGGGGGAGACCCAGTACTTC,CATSRDMGETQYF
12,TRBV2,TRBJ2-7,NA,NA,TGTGCCAGCAGTGAATATGCCGTCGAGCAGTACTTC,CASSEYAVEQYF
13,TRBV7-9,TRBJ1-2,NA,NA,TGTGCCAGCAGTATACAATCCCTTATCGGCTACACCTTC,CASSIQSLIGYTF
16,TRBV2,TRBJ2-6,NA,TRBD1,TGTGCGGCGACCGGACAGGGGAAATCTGGGGCCAACGTCCTGACTTTC,CAATGQGKSGANVLTF
14,TRBV11-2,TRBJ1-2,NA,NA,TGTGCCAGCAGCCCGAACACCCAAGGGTATGGCTACACCTTC,CASSPNTQGYGYTF
15,TRBV7-9,TRBJ2-3,NA,NA,TGTGCCAGCAGCTTAGGGCAGCACGGCACAGATACGCAGTATTTT,CASSLGQHGTDTQYF
13,TRBV18,TRBJ2-7,NA,NA,TGTGCCAGCTCACCCCTATTTGTCTACGAGCAGTACTTC,CASSPLFVYEQYF